This is a list of T cell receptor beta chains from one sample in a study of T cells in Graves' hyperthyroidism and ophthalmopathy. TCRdb re-analysed the multiplex PCR reads in MiXCR, keeping a single row per CDR3 protein. The top ten hold around 54% of the sample, which has roughly 500,000 distinct CDR3 sequences, 22% seen once. Sequencing was done on a sample of blood. These receptors all come from a woman in her seventies with Graves' ophthalmopathy. The CDR3 runs from the conserved cysteine through the conserved F or W.

v_call,j_call,cdr3_aa
TRBV6-1,TRBJ2-7,CASAPVGYEQYF
TRBV3-1,TRBJ2-5,CASSVLAGAQYF
TRBV20-1,TRBJ2-7,CSAEVPGQGTYEQYF
TRBV5-1,TRBJ2-7,CASSLEPGGNYEQYF
TRBV28,TRBJ2-5,CASSLTPRETQYF
TRBV10-3,TRBJ1-1,CAIRKDGQGNTEAFF
TRBV6-2/TRBV6-3,TRBJ1-1,CASRQGMNTEAFF
TRBV11-2,TRBJ2-1,CASSLGWESGNEQFF
TRBV3-1,TRBJ1-1,CASRATGAKNTEAFF
TRBV7-2,TRBJ2-3,CASSLADTLADTQYF
TRBV10-3,TRBJ2-1,CAISSSGANEQFF
TRBV5-1,TRBJ2-7,CASSISVGSPYEQYF
TRBV6-1,TRBJ2-7,CASSDWGRGNEQYF
TRBV5-6,TRBJ2-2,CASSPGIAGAGELFF
TRBV11-2,TRBJ2-2,CASSPGRPGELFF
TRBV10-3,TRBJ2-7,CAISERAGESHEQYF
TRBV9,TRBJ2-1,CASSTSGRGNEQFF
TRBV6-1,TRBJ1-2,CASSESGTNYGYTF
TRBV11-2,TRBJ2-7,CASSLSSGLTYEQYF
TRBV11-3,TRBJ2-2,CASSRDSTGELFF
TRBV27,TRBJ2-7,CASSPGTTPGEQYF
TRBV6-5,TRBJ1-1,CASSYSIRGDTEAFF
TRBV29-1,TRBJ1-1,CSVSRAYTEAFF
TRBV12-3/TRBV12-4,TRBJ2-3,CASSSLTDTQYF
TRBV2,TRBJ1-5,CASGGGLGNQPQHF
TRBV20-1,TRBJ2-5,CSARGGRETQYF
TRBV15,TRBJ2-7,CATSREERDRRGYYEQYF
TRBV5-1,TRBJ2-1,CASSLPNIEQFF
TRBV5-1,TRBJ2-1,CASSHTTGGRFIYEQFF
TRBV6-2/TRBV6-3,TRBJ1-1,CASQFGGLNTEAFF
TRBV29-1,TRBJ1-1,CSVAGGGLTEAFF
TRBV9,TRBJ2-1,CASSPPDHNNNEQFF
TRBV6-5,TRBJ1-2,CASSYSRDRGLGGYTF
TRBV29-1,TRBJ2-4,CSVGAIAKNIQYF
TRBV4-1,TRBJ2-1,CASSQGQVPYNEQFF
TRBV12-5,TRBJ2-7,CASGLVKGLPYEQYF
TRBV7-9,TRBJ2-7,CASSLPVGELTYEQYF
TRBV7-9,TRBJ2-5,CASSVRGWETQYF
TRBV27,TRBJ1-6,CASCRTLGELHF
TRBV27,TRBJ2-7,CASSLWDRGHSYEQYF
TRBV12-3/TRBV12-4,TRBJ2-1,CASSLQGRRFF
TRBV29-1,TRBJ1-3,CSVDGGSSGNTIYF
TRBV11-2,TRBJ2-1,CASSRAGYRGYNEQFF
TRBV20-1,TRBJ1-6,CSALGLGSPLHF
TRBV5-1,TRBJ2-1,CASSSGLAGGSPYNEQFF
TRBV7-2,TRBJ2-3,CASSLIVGGIGADTQYF
TRBV5-1,TRBJ2-3,CASSLEFYSGRYTDTQYF
TRBV3-1,TRBJ1-1,CASSRRRGQMNTEAFF
TRBV9,TRBJ2-1,CASSVAGGGQLRYNEQFF
TRBV30,TRBJ1-4,CAWRETIFGGEKLFF
TRBV3-1,TRBJ2-2,CASSQMGRTTGELFF
TRBV5-1,TRBJ2-3,CASSLKAPTDTQYF
TRBV6-5,TRBJ2-5,CASSYTASGGETQYF
TRBV24-1,TRBJ2-3,CATSDFKDTQYF